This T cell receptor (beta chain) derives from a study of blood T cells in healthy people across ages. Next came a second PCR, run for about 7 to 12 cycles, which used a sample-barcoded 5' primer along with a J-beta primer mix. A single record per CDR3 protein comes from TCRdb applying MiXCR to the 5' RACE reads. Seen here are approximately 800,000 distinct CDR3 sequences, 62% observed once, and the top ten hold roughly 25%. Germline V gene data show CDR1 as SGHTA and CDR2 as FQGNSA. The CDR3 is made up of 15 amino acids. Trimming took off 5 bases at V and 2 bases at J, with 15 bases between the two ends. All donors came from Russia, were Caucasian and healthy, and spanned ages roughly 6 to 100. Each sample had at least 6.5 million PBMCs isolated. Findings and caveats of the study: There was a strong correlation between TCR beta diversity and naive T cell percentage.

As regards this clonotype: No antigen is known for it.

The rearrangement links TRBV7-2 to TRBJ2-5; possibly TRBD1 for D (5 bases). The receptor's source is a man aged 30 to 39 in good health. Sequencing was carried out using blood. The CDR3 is CASSPPLRAQETQYF. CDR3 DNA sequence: TGTGCCAGCAGCCCTCCTCTCAGGGCACAAGAGACCCAGTACTTC.